This TCR beta chain was profiled in a study of Ad26.COV2.S vaccination and SARS-CoV-2 variants. Study-wide background: By the intramuscular route, Ad26.COV2.S was given once, or twice 56 days apart.

In germline, CDR1 is SGHTA, CDR2 FQGNSA. The CDR3 is made up of 16 amino acids. The V gene end was trimmed by 4 bases and the J gene end by 0 bases; junction bases not matched to a gene: 6. This clone was counted a single time. The antigen is not known. Using immunoSEQ multiplex PCR, the repertoire was profiled, and TCRdb retains in-frame clones only, with some absent. Of under 550,000 clones in the sample, over 75% were seen once. Whole-study results and caveats: Responses of spike-specific T cells (both CD8+ and CD4+) reportedly showed substantial breadth after vaccination. Breadth and depth estimates from TCRs may understate total T cell responses.

Treatment here: about 20 received Ad26.COV2.S at low or high dose, single or two shots; several received placebo; per-sample allocation not given. After the first vaccine or placebo injection, samples were drawn on day 63. An adult aged 18-55 years in Boston served as the donor. This specimen was peripheral blood, taken in a trial of Ad26.COV2.S vaccine versus placebo. The receptor was derived from a person between 18 and 59 years old who received the Ad26.COV2.S COVID-19 vaccine or a placebo. This chain links TRBV7-2 with TRBJ1-3; TRBD1 aligns across 7 bases. The CDR3 region has the DNA TGTGCCAGCAGCTGGGACAGCCCGAGCTCTGGAAACACCATATATTTT. Encoded protein: CASSWDSPSSGNTIYF.